This TCR beta chain was sequenced in a study of shared clonotypes between healthy human individuals. Regarding the study as a whole: Read depth was anticipated to influence clonotype sharing among donors. Inspection by rarefaction showed sorted-subset sequencing to be incomplete despite large depth.

Donors were healthy HIV-negative adults without recent acute infections or vaccinations. Investigators divided CD4+ cells into CD45RA+ naive and CD45RA-negative memory subsets. Sequenced by immunoSEQ multiplex PCR; TCRdb stores in-frame clones only, minus some. The table records roughly 2.5 million clones, more than 80% of them present only once. Points on this clone: Its antigen is unknown.

Germline CDR1 SGHTA, CDR2 FQGNSA. CDR3 length: 15 amino acids. J was trimmed by 5 bases and V by 1 base; bases with no gene match: 4. Sequenced sample: naive CD4+ T cells sorted from blood. Subset specified: CD45RA+ positively selected. The clonotype comes from a man aged 18 to 30 in good health. The V call is TRBV7-2, the J call TRBJ2-3; TRBD1 aligns across 9 bases. The CDR3 DNA reads as TGTGCCAGCAGCTTAGACAGGGGGCTAGGAGATACGCAGTATTTT. Its protein is CASSLDRGLGDTQYF.